This T cell receptor (beta chain) appears in the sequencing data of a study of T cell repertoires in cytomegalovirus infection. At the level of the study: CMV infection and matching HLA type were both indicated by public TCR beta signatures. The study's findings and limits: HLA-C-restricted, CMV-specific TCR beta clonotypes were dominant ex vivo. Adding up the frequency of public TCR beta families identified people who carried CMV plus the relevant HLA.

Comment on this clonotype: Its antigen remains unidentified.

TCRdb analysed the reads with MiXCR anew, one entry per CDR3 protein. The data hold around 530,000 distinct CDR3 sequences, with 26% observed a single time. Material for sequencing was PBMCs. The TCR sequence derives from a human donor in good health (CMV status not recorded). Some clones in this sample may be carry-over from other donors' samples.

CDR3 in amino acids: CASSQERTRKNIQYF. CDR3 coding DNA: TGCGCCAGCAGCCAAGAGAGGACTAGGAAAAACATTCAGTACTTC. The V and J genes are TRBV4-1 and TRBJ2-4; 7 nucleotides line up with TRBD2. The CDR3 contains 15 residues. CDR1 is MGHRA, CDR2 YSYEKL, per germline. V lost 0 bases, J lost 4 bases, and 3 bases stayed unmatched.